The 9 T cell receptor beta chains below were found in one sample sequenced in a study of OX40 agonist ivuxolimab in advanced cancers. The library was produced with the immunoSEQ multiplex PCR assay. The immuneACCESS repertoire file appears here via TCRdb, limited to in-frame rearrangements. These files lack a portion of the clones; in checked studies, under half of the deficit traces to unresolved V genes, and the cause of the others is not known. For this sample the table gives 65,000 to 80,000 clones, of which approximately 90% were detected only once. The leading ten clones occupy approximately 0.3% of the sample. The starting material was CD4+ or CD8+ T cells sorted from blood, obtained in a trial of the OX40 agonist ivuxolimab. The source is an adult with an advanced solid tumor such as melanoma, head and neck, liver or kidney cancer.

J is TRBJ2-5 and V is TRBV6-1; possible D gene TRBD2, 8 bases. This CDR3 contains 14 residues. The V end was cut by 7 bases, the J end by 5 bases, with 17 bases between. Germline values: CDR1 MNHNS, CDR2 SASEGT. Here the CDR3 reads CASTKGASGETQYF. DNA for the CDR3: TGTGCCAGCACCAAGGGGGCTAGCGGGGAGACCCAGTACTTC.

V and J are TRBV6-6 and TRBJ1-2; the match to TRBD1 covers 8 bases. V was clipped by 7 bases and J by 6 bases; unmatched bases: 4. The CDR3 loop spans 12 amino acids. The germline V gene has CDR1 MNHNY and CDR2 SVGAGI (reference sequence). The CDR3 sequence is CASNTGGHGYTF. CDR3 coding DNA: TGTGCCAGCAATACAGGGGGGCATGGCTACACCTTC.

The genes are TRBV19 and TRBJ2-1; 10 bases match TRBD2. Germline CDR1 and CDR2: LNHDA and SQIVND (reference sequence). With V trimmed by 1 base and J by 7 bases, 4 bases remained unmatched. The CDR3 contains 15 residues. CDR3 residues: CASSIGAGGPNEQFF. The CDR3 DNA reads as TGTGCCAGTAGTATAGGAGCGGGAGGGCCAAATGAGCAGTTCTTC.

In this sample, this clone turned up once. V gene TRBV6-5 combines with J gene TRBJ1-2; no clear D gene. Germline assignment: CDR1 MNHEY and CDR2 SVGAGI. The V end was cut by 1 base, the J end by 5 bases, with 8 bases between. This CDR3 contains 13 residues. CDR3 in amino acids: CASSYFGEYGYTF. In nucleotides, the CDR3 is TGTGCCAGCAGTTACTTTGGAGAATATGGCTACACCTTC.

The chain combines TRBV10-1 with TRBJ2-1, with 12 positions matching TRBD2. There are 16 residues in the CDR3. J gave up 3 bases and V 2 bases, and 2 bases lay outside the gene matches. Germline assignment: CDR1 WNHNN and CDR2 SYGVQD (reference sequence). The CDR3 nucleotides are TGCGCCAGCAGTGAGGGGACTAGCGGGCTCTACAATGAGCAGTTCTTC. Translation gives CASSEGTSGLYNEQFF.

CDR3 sequence (DNA): TGCAGTGCATACGGGTCCCACGAGCAGTACTTC. Its protein product is CSAYGSHEQYF. This chain joins TRBV20-1 and TRBJ2-7; D gene unclear. The CDR3 extends over 11 amino acids. Per the germline V gene, CDR1 is DFQATT and CDR2 is SNEGSKA (reference sequence). V was cut by 6 bases and J by 5 bases, with 11 bases left in between.

V gene TRBV6-5 combines with J gene TRBJ2-7, with TRBD2 identical over 11 bases. Unmatched junction bases numbered 9, after V lost 2 bases and J lost 6 bases. Per the germline V gene, CDR1 is MNHEY and CDR2 is SVGAGI. The CDR3 runs to 16 residues. CDR3 protein: CASSYRLAGGPGEQYF. CDR3 nucleotide sequence: TGTGCCAGCAGTTACCGATTAGCGGGAGGGCCTGGCGAGCAGTACTTC.

This clone has only one observation. V usage is TRBV4-2 and J usage is TRBJ2-2; D ambiguous. Trimming cost V 0 bases and J 5 bases, with 22 bases left between them. CDR1 and CDR2 from the germline V gene are LGHNA and YNFKEQ. The length of the CDR3 is 19 residues. This CDR3 reads CASSQDSLIGPIVTGELFF. The CDR3 DNA reads as TGTGCCAGCAGCCAAGATTCTTTGATCGGACCCATAGTAACCGGGGAGCTGTTTTTT.

This chain links TRBV6-1 with TRBJ2-7, with D perhaps TRBD2 (6 bases). Trimming cost V 6 bases and J 6 bases, with 12 bases left between them. CDR1 MNHNS and CDR2 SASEGT come from the germline V gene. This CDR3 has 12 amino acids. The CDR3 nucleotides are TGTGCCAGCAGCCCAAGAGCGGGCGAGCAGTACTTC. It encodes CASSPRAGEQYF.